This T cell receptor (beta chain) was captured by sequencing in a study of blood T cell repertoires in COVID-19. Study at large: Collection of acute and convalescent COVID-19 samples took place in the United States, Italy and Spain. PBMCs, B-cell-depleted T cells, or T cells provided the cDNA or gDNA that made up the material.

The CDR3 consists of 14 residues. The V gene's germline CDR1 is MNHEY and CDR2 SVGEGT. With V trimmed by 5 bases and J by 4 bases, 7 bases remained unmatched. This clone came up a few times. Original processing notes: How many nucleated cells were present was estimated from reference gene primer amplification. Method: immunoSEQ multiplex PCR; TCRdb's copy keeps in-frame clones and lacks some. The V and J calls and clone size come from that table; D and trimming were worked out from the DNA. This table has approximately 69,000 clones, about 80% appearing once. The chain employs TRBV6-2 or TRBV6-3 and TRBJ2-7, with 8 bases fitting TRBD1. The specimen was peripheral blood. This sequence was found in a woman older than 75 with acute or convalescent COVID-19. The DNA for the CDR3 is TGTGCCAGCAGTCCCACTACAGGGGGTTACGAGCAGTACTTC. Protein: CASSPTTGGYEQYF.